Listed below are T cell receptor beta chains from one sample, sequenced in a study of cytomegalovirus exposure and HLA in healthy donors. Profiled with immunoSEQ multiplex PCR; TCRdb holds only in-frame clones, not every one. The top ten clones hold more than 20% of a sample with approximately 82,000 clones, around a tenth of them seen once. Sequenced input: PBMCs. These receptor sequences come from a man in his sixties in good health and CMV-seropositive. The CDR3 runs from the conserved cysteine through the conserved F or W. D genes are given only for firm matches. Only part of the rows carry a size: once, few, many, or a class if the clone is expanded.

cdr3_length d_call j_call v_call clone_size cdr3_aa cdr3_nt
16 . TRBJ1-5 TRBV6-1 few CASSESPGGSGQPQHF TGTGCCAGCAGTGAATCTCCCGGGGGGTCAGGTCAGCCCCAGCATTTT
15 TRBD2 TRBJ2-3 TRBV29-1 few CSVEPTPGGADTQYF TGCAGCGTTGAACCCACCCCGGGGGGGGCAGATACGCAGTATTTT
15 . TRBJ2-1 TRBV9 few CASSSTPQGGNEQFF TGTGCCAGCAGTTCCACCCCCCAGGGGGGCAATGAGCAGTTCTTC
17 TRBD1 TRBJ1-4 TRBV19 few CASTAGTGIRNGEKLFF TGTGCCAGTACCGCCGGGACAGGGATCAGGAATGGGGAAAAACTGTTTTTT
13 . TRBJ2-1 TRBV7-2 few CASRISRYNEQFF TGTGCCAGCCGGATTAGCCGCTACAATGAGCAGTTCTTC
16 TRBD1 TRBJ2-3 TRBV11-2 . CASSSRTGGNTDTQYF TGTGCCAGCAGCTCCCGGACAGGGGGTAACACAGATACGCAGTATTTT
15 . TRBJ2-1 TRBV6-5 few CASTRGGRAQSEQFF TGTGCCAGCACCCGAGGGGGGAGGGCCCAAAGTGAGCAGTTCTTC
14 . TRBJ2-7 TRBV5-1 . CASSLEPSLAEQYF TGCGCCAGCAGCTTGGAGCCTAGCCTAGCCGAGCAGTACTTC
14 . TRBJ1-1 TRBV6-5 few CASSYSQGKAEAFF TGTGCCAGCAGTTACTCGCAGGGGAAGGCTGAAGCTTTCTTT
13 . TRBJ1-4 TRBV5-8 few CASSERTNEKLFF TGTGCCAGCAGCGAGAGGACTAATGAAAAACTGTTTTTT
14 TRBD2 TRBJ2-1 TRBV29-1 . CSPEKLAGDNEQFF TGCAGCCCCGAGAAACTAGCGGGCGATAATGAGCAGTTCTTC
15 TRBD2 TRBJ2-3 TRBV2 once CASSGREGTTDTQYF TGTGCCAGCAGTGGGCGGGAGGGAACAACAGATACGCAGTATTTT
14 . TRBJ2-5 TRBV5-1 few CASSLGTTQETQYF TGCGCCAGCAGCTTGGGGACTACACAAGAGACCCAGTACTTC
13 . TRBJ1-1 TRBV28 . CASIWTRDTEAFF TGTGCCAGCATTTGGACGAGGGACACTGAAGCTTTCTTT
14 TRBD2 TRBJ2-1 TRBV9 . CASSGVGLSNEQFF TGTGCCAGCAGCGGTGTGGGACTATCTAATGAGCAGTTCTTC
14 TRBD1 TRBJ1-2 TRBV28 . CASSFPGTEYGYTF TGTGCCAGCAGTTTCCCCGGGACAGAGTATGGCTACACCTTC
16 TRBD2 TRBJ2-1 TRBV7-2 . CASRKTSGSTYNEQFF TGTGCCAGCAGAAAGACTAGCGGGAGTACATACAATGAGCAGTTCTTC
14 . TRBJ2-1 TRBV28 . CASSLPSFDNEQFF TGTGCCAGCAGTTTACCTAGCTTCGACAATGAGCAGTTCTTC
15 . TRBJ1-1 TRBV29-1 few CSVEGGAAGWDEAFF TGCAGCGTTGAAGGTGGGGCGGCAGGGTGGGATGAAGCTTTCTTT
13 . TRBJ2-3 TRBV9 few CASSVATKDTQYF TGTGCCAGCAGCGTAGCGACAAAAGATACGCAGTATTTT
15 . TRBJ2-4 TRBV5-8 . CASSAFRGAKNIQYF TGTGCCAGCAGCGCCTTCAGGGGAGCCAAAAACATTCAGTACTTC
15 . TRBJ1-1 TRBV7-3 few CASSLQPGDGTEAFF TGTGCCAGCAGCCTTCAACCAGGGGACGGCACTGAAGCTTTCTTT
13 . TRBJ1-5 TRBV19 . CASSTSSNQPQHF TGTGCCAGTAGTACTAGTAGCAATCAGCCCCAGCATTTT
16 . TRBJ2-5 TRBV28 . CASSWVQGRFQETQYF TGTGCCAGCAGTTGGGTACAGGGAAGGTTCCAAGAGACCCAGTACTTC
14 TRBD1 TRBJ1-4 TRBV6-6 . CASSPGQDNEKLFF TGTGCCAGCAGTCCTGGACAGGATAATGAAAAACTGTTTTTT
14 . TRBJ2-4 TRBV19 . CASRPDTGRDIQYF TGTGCCAGTAGGCCCGACACAGGACGGGACATTCAGTACTTC
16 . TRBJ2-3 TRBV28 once CASTEVGISLDYTQYF TGTGCCAGCACTGAGGTCGGGATCTCCCTGGACTATACGCAGTATTTT
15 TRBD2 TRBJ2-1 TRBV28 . CASRLLAGLNNEQFF TGTGCCAGCAGGCTTCTAGCGGGGCTCAACAATGAGCAGTTCTTC
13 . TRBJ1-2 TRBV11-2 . CASSPSPNYGYTF TGTGCCAGCAGCCCTTCCCCTAACTATGGCTACACCTTC
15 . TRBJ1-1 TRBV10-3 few CAISVGSYLNTEAFF TGTGCCATCAGTGTGGGCAGCTATTTGAACACTGAAGCTTTCTTT
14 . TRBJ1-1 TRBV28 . CASSRLLLNTEAFF TGTGCCAGCAGTCGACTCCTGTTGAACACTGAAGCTTTCTTT
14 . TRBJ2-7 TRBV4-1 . CASSQTDFPYEQYF TGCGCCAGCAGCCAAACTGACTTTCCCTACGAGCAGTACTTC
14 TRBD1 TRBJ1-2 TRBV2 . CASSVVRGQNGYTF TGTGCCAGCAGTGTCGTAAGGGGGCAGAATGGCTACACCTTC
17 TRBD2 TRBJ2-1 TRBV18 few CASSPLEAGGGYNEQFF TGTGCCAGCTCACCACTGGAAGCGGGGGGGGGCTACAATGAGCAGTTCTTC
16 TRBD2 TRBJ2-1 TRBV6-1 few CASSEVGLAGGNEQFF TGTGCCAGCAGTGAAGTAGGGCTAGCGGGAGGGAATGAGCAGTTCTTC
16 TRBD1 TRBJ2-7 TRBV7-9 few CASSPPRGLSSYEQYF TGTGCCAGCAGCCCCCCCAGGGGGCTGAGCTCCTACGAGCAGTACTTC
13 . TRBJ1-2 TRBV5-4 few CASSFDRDYGYTF TGTGCCAGCAGCTTTGACAGAGACTATGGCTACACCTTC
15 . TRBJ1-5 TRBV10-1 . CASREGSYSNQPQHF TGCGCCAGCAGAGAGGGGAGTTATAGCAATCAGCCCCAGCATTTT
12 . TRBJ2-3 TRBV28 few CATARVTDTQYF TGTGCCACGGCCAGGGTCACAGATACGCAGTATTTT
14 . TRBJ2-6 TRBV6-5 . CASSYLSGANVLTF TGTGCCAGCAGTTACCTCTCTGGGGCCAACGTCCTGACTTTC
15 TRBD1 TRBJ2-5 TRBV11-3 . CASSSRQGPGETQYF TGTGCCAGCAGCTCGCGACAGGGACCGGGGGAGACCCAGTACTTC
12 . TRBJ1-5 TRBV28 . CASSSHGQPQHF TGTGCCAGCAGCTCACATGGTCAGCCCCAGCATTTT
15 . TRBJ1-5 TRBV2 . CASTSDGGRNQPQHF TGTGCCAGCACTTCGGACGGGGGGCGCAATCAGCCCCAGCATTTT
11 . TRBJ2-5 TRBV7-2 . CASSVQETQYF TGTGCCAGCAGCGTACAAGAGACCCAGTACTTC
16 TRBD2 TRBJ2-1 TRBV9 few CASSVYSGGIYNEQFF TGTGCCAGCAGCGTATATAGCGGGGGGATCTACAATGAGCAGTTCTTC
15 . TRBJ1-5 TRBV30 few CAWSKGADSNQPQHF TGTGCCTGGAGTAAAGGGGCAGATAGCAATCAGCCCCAGCATTTT
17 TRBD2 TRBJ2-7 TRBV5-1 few CASSLNYPSGGSGEQYF TGCGCCAGCAGCTTAAACTATCCTAGCGGGGGCTCGGGGGAGCAGTACTTC
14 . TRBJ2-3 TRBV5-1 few CASSFFPSTDTQYF TGCGCCAGCAGCTTCTTCCCTAGCACAGATACGCAGTATTTT
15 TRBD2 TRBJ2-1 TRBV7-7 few CASSQGLAAYNEQFF TGTGCTAGCAGCCAAGGACTAGCGGCCTACAATGAGCAGTTCTTC
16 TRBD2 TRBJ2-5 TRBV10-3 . CAISESASGGQETQYF TGTGCCATCAGTGAGTCGGCCAGCGGGGGGCAAGAGACCCAGTACTTC
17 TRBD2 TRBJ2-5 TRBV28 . CASSLLGAGGPSETQYF TGTGCCAGCAGTTTACTGGGGGCGGGAGGGCCCTCTGAGACCCAGTACTTC
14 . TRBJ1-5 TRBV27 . CASRLGSSNQPQHF TGTGCCAGCAGGCTAGGTAGTAGCAATCAGCCCCAGCATTTT
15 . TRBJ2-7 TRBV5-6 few CASSPRDTLVYEQYF TGTGCCAGCAGCCCCCGGGACACTCTGGTCTACGAGCAGTACTTC
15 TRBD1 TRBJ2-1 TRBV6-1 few CASSEVGTGSGEQFF TGTGCCAGCAGTGAAGTGGGGACAGGGTCTGGTGAGCAGTTCTTC
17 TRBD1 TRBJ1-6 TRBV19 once CATRTGDQPRANSPLHF TGTGCCACCCGGACAGGGGATCAACCAAGGGCTAATTCACCCCTCCACTTT